This passage covers 6 T cell receptor beta chains from one sample sequenced in a study of blood T cell repertoires in COVID-19. The data were produced by immunoSEQ multiplex PCR, yet TCRdb's version contains in-frame clones alone and is incomplete. This table holds about 83,000 clones, about nine tenths found once. Input material: peripheral blood. These receptors were collected from a human donor in a cohort sampled during active COVID-19.

V is TRBV3-1 (or the pseudogene TRBV3-2) and J is TRBJ1-6; D remains ambiguous. This CDR3 region has 15 residues. V shed 4 bases and J shed 0 bases, with 7 bases lying between them. The germline CDR1 and CDR2 sequences are LGHDT and YNNKEL (reference sequence). The CDR3 region has the DNA TGTGCCAGCAGCCGGGGAGGCTCCTATAATTCACCCCTCCACTTT. It specifies CASSRGGSYNSPLHF.

The V call is TRBV6-5, the J call TRBJ1-2, with a weak D call TRBD1 (5 bases). Germline V gene data show CDR1 as MNHEY and CDR2 as SVGAGI. Trimming cost V 5 bases and J 4 bases, with 14 bases left between them. This CDR3 has 14 residues. The CDR3 reads CASSISTDRYGYTF. CDR3 bases: TGTGCCAGCAGTATTTCGACAGACCGCTATGGCTACACCTTC.

V usage is TRBV28 and J usage is TRBJ2-7, with 11 bases that match TRBD1. After removal of 7 bases from V and 3 bases from J, the junction contained 11 bases not matched to a gene. Germline CDR1 and CDR2: MDHEN and SYDVKM. There are 16 residues in the CDR3. In DNA, the CDR3 is TGTGCCAGCACCACCCCGGGACAGGGGGGCCACTACGAGCAGTACTTC. Its protein product is CASTTPGQGGHYEQYF. Full variable domain (remainder filled in from reference TRBV28 and TRBJ2-7): DVKVTQSSRYLVKRTGEKVFLECVQDMDHENMFWYRQDPGLGLRLIYFSYDVKMKEKGDIPEGYSVSREKKERFSLILESASTNQTSMYLCASTTPGQGGHYEQYFGPGTRLTVT.

The V call is TRBV9, the J call TRBJ2-1; perhaps TRBD2 as D (6 bases). V was cut by 3 bases and J by 5 bases, with 15 bases left in between. The CDR3 is 15 residues long. In germline, CDR1 is SGDLS, CDR2 YYNGEE. The CDR3 coding sequence is TGTGCCAGCAGCGCAACTGGGAGGTGGAACAATGAGCAGTTCTTC. This encodes CASSATGRWNNEQFF.

The chain recombines TRBV2 with TRBJ2-7, with D perhaps TRBD1 (6 bases). Between the trimmed V and J ends, which lost 6 bases and 6 bases, there was a span of 12 bases. The CDR3 is 12 residues long. Germline CDR1 SNHLY, CDR2 FYNNEI. CDR3 loop: CASRKGDLEQYF. The CDR3, as DNA: TGTGCCAGCAGGAAGGGGGACCTCGAGCAGTACTTC. Drawing the rest from reference TRBV2 and TRBJ2-7, the complete variable domain is EPEVTQTPSHQVTQMGQEVILRCVPISNHLYFYWYRQILGQKVEFLVSFYNNEISEKSEIFDDQFSVERPDGSNFTLKIRSTKLEDSAMYFCASRKGDLEQYFGPGTRLTVT.

This rearrangement joins TRBV6-2 or TRBV6-3 to TRBJ1-2; D perhaps matches TRBD1 (6 bases). V was trimmed by 2 bases and J by 6 bases, leaving 10 bases between them. The germline V gene has CDR1 MNHEY and CDR2 SVGEGT. The CDR3 consists of 13 residues. This chain's CDR3 is CASSYQGSHGYTF. DNA for the CDR3: TGTGCCAGCAGTTACCAGGGGAGCCATGGCTACACCTTC.